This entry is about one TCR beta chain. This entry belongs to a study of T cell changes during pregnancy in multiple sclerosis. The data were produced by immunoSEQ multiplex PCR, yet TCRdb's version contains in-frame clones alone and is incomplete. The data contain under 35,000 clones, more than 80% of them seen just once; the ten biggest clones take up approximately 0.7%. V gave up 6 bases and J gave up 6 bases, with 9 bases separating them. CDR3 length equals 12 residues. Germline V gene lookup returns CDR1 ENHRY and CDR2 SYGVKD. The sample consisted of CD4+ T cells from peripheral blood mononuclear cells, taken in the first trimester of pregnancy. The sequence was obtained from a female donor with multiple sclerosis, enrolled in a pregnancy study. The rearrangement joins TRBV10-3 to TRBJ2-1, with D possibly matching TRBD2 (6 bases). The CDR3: CAISGGSNEQFF. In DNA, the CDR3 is TGTGCCATCAGCGGAGGGAGCAATGAGCAGTTCTTC.